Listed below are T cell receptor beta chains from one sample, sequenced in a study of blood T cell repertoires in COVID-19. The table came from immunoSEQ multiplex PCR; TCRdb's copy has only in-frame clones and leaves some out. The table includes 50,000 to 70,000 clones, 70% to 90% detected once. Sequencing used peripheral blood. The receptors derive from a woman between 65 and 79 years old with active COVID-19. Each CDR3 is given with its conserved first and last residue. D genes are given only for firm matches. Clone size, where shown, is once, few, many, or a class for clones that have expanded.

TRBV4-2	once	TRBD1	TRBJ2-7	CASSHGTGGEQYF	TGTGCCAGCAGCCATGGGACAGGGGGGGAGCAGTACTTC
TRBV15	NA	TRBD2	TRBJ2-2	CATTPGLAGNTGELFF	TGTGCCACCACCCCAGGACTAGCGGGGAACACCGGGGAGCTGTTTTTT
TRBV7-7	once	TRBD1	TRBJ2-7	CASSQGQDYEQYF	TGTGCTAGCAGCCAAGGACAGGACTACGAGCAGTACTTC
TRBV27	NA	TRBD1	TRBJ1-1	CASSSPGQGNTEAFF	TGTGCCAGCAGTTCACCGGGACAGGGGAACACTGAAGCTTTCTTT
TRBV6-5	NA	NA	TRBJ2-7	CASSRRRNYEQYF	TGTGCCAGCAGTCGAAGGAGGAACTACGAGCAGTACTTC
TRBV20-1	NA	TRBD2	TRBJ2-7	CSASSSGRATNEQYF	TGCAGTGCTAGTTCTAGCGGGAGGGCAACTAACGAGCAGTACTTC
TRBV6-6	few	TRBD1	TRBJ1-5	CASSPDRGSYSNQPQHF	TGTGCCAGCAGTCCTGACAGGGGAAGTTATAGCAATCAGCCCCAGCATTTT
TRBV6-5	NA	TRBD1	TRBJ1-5	CASGEGQGGNQPQHF	TGTGCCAGCGGGGAGGGACAGGGGGGCAATCAGCCCCAGCATTTT
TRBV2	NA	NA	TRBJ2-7	CASRRTEVSYEQYF	TGTGCCAGCAGACGGACAGAGGTATCCTACGAGCAGTACTTC
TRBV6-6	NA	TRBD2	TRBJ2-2	CASRTGLAGNSGELFF	TGTGCCAGCAGAACCGGACTAGCGGGAAACAGCGGGGAGCTGTTTTTT
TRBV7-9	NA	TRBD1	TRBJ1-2	CASSATGGQGYTF	TGTGCCAGCAGCGCGACAGGGGGCCAGGGCTACACCTTC
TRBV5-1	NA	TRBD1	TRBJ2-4	CASSSTGGAKNIQYF	TGCGCCAGCAGCTCGACAGGGGGGGCCAAAAACATTCAGTACTTC
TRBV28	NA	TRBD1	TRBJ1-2	CASSSAGQVYGYGYTF	TGTGCCAGCAGTAGCGCGGGACAGGTCTATGGCTATGGCTACACCTTC
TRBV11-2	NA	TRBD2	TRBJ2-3	CASSLATSGNLNTQYF	TGTGCCAGCAGCTTAGCTACTAGCGGGAACTTAAATACGCAGTATTTT
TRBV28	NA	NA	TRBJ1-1	CASNSGDTEAFF	TGTGCCAGCAACTCCGGGGACACTGAAGCTTTCTTT
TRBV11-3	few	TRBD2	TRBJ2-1	CASSRLSGGDEQFF	TGTGCCAGCAGCCGCCTAAGTGGGGGGGATGAGCAGTTCTTC
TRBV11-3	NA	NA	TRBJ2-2	CASSSRQAGELFF	TGTGCCAGCAGCTCTAGACAGGCCGGGGAGCTGTTTTTT
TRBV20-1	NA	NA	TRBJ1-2	CSARDSDGYTF	TGCAGTGCTAGAGACTCAGATGGCTACACCTTC
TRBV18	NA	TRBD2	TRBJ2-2	CASSPRFTSGGNTGELFF	TGTGCCAGCTCACCACGTTTTACTAGCGGGGGAAACACCGGGGAGCTGTTTTTT
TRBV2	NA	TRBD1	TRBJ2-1	CASSESPMDRIFANEQFF	TGTGCCAGCAGTGAATCCCCGATGGACAGGATCTTCGCCAATGAGCAGTTCTTC
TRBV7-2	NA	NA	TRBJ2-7	CASSPPLSFHEQYF	TGTGCCAGCAGCCCCCCGCTCAGTTTCCACGAGCAGTACTTC
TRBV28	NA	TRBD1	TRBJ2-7	CASSSLGTGPLGEQYF	TGTGCCAGCAGTTCCCTCGGGACAGGGCCCTTGGGTGAGCAGTACTTC
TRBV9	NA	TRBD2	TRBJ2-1	CASSVVAGGGNEQFF	TGTGCCAGCAGCGTAGTAGCGGGAGGGGGCAATGAGCAGTTCTTC
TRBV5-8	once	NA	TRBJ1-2	CASSSIYGYTF	TGTGCCAGCAGCTCAATCTATGGCTACACCTTC
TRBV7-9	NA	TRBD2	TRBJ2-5	CASSLGLAGGETQYF	TGTGCCAGCAGCTTAGGTTTAGCGGGAGGAGAGACCCAGTACTTC
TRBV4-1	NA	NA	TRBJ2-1	CASSQGSGEKNNEQFF	TGCGCCAGCAGCCAAGGGTCGGGGGAGAAAAACAATGAGCAGTTCTTC
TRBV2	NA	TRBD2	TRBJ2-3	CASRVAGGPDTQYF	TGTGCCAGCAGGGTGGCGGGAGGGCCAGATACGCAGTATTTT
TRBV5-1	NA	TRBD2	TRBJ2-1	CASSLSPLLAGEGEFF	TGCGCCAGCAGCTTAAGTCCGCTTCTAGCGGGAGAGGGGGAGTTCTTC
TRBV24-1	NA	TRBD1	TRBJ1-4	CATSDLQGGQGGNEKLFF	TGTGCCACCAGTGATTTGCAGGGGGGACAGGGGGGGAATGAAAAACTGTTTTTT
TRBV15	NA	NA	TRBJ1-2	CATSSPGANGYTF	TGTGCCACCAGCTCCCCTGGAGCGAACGGCTACACCTTC
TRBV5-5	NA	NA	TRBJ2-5	CASSPRQGRAQETQYF	TGTGCCAGCAGCCCGCGACAGGGGAGGGCCCAAGAGACCCAGTACTTC